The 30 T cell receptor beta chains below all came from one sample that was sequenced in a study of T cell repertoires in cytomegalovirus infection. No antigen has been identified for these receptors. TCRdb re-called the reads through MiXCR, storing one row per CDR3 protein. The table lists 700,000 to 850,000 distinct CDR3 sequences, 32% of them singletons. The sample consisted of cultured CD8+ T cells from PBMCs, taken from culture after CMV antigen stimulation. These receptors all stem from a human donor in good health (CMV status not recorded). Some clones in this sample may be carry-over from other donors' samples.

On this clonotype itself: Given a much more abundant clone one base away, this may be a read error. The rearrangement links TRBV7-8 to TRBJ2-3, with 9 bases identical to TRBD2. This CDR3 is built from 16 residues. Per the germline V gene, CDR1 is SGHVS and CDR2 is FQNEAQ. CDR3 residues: CVSSLAVAGATDTQYF. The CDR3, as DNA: TGTGTCAGCAGCTTAGCGGTAGCGGGGGCCACAGATACGCAGTATTTT.

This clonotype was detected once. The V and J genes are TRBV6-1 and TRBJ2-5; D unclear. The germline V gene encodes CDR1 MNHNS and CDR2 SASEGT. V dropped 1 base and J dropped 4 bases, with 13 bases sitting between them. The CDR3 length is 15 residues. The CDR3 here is CASSEETPRTETQYF. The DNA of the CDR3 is TGTGCCAGCAGTGAAGAGACACCCCGGACAGAGACCCAGTACTTC.

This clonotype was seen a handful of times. CDR3 nucleotide sequence: TGTGCCAGCAGTTTATTAGGGGGTATGGACTATGGCTACACCTTC. The encoded protein is CASSLLGGMDYGYTF. The chain combines TRBV27 with TRBJ1-2, with a tentative D call TRBD1 (6 bases). Germline V gene sequence: CDR1 MNHEY, CDR2 SMNVEV (reference sequence). Trimming shortened V by 1 base and J by 3 bases, and 12 bases separated the two germline ends. The length of the CDR3 is 15 residues.

The CDR3 loop reads CASSQDLAGELFF. CDR3 sequence (DNA): TGCGCCAGCAGCCAAGATCTGGCCGGGGAGCTGTTTTTT. The chain is built from TRBV4-1 and TRBJ2-2; no clear D gene. The CDR3 has 13 amino acids. Germline CDR1 reads MGHRA; CDR2 reads YSYEKL. The V end was cut by 0 bases, the J end by 6 bases, with 5 bases between.

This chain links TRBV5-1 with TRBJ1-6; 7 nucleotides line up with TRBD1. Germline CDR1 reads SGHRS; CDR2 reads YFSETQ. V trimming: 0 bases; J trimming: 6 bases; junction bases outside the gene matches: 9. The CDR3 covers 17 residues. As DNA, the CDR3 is TGCGCCAGCAGCTTGGAACAGGGGTATTCTTCTAATTCACCCCTCCACTTT. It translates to CASSLEQGYSSNSPLHF.

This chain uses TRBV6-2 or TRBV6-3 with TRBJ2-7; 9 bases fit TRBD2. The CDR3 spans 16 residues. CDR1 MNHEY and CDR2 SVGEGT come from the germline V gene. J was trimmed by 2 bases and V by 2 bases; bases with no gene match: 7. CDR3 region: CASSYGGGGAAYEQYV. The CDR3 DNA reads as TGTGCCAGCAGTTACGGTGGCGGGGGGGCCGCCTACGAGCAGTACGTC.

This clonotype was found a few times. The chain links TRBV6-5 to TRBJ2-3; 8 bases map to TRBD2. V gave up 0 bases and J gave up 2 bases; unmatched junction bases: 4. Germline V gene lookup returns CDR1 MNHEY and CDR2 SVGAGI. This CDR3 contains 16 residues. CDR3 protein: CASSYSTSGDTDTQYF. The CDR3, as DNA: TGTGCCAGCAGTTACTCAACTAGCGGAGACACAGATACGCAGTATTTT.

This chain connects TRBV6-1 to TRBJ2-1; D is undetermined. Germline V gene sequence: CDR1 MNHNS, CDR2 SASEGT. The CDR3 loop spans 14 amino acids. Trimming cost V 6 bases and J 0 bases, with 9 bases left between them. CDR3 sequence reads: CASRRQSSYNEQFF. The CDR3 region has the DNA TGTGCCAGCAGAAGGCAAAGCTCCTACAATGAGCAGTTCTTC.

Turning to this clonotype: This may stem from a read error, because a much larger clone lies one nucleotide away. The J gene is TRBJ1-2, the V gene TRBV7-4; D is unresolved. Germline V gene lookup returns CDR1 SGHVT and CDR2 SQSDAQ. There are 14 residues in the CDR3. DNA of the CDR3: TGTGTCAGCAGCTTAGAGGGAGCCCTACATGGCTACACCTTC. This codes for CVSSLEGALHGYTF.

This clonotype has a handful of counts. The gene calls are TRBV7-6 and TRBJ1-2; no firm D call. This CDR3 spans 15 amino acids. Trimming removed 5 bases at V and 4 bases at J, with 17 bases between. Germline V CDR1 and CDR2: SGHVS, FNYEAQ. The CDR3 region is CASSPLEDGIYGYTF. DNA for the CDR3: TGTGCCAGCAGCCCGTTGGAGGACGGAATCTATGGCTACACCTTC.

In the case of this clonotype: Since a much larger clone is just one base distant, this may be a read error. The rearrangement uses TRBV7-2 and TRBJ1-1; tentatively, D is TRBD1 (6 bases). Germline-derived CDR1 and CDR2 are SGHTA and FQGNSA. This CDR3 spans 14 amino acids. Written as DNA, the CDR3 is TGTGCCAGCAACTTAGCGCGGGGGGCCACTGAAGCTTTCTTT. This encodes CASNLARGATEAFF.

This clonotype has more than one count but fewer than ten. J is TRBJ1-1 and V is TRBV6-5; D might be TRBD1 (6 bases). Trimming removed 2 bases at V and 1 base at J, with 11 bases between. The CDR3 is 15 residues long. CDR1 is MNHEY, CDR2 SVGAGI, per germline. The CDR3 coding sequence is TGTGCCAGCAGTTACGGGGGGGGCGGGAACACTGAAGCTTTCTTT. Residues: CASSYGGGGNTEAFF.

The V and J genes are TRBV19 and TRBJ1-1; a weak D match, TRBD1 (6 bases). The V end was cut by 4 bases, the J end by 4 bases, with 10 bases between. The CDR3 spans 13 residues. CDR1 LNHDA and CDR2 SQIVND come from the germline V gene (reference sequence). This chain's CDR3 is CASSKSRGTEAFF. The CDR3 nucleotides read TGTGCCAGTAGTAAGTCCAGGGGCACTGAAGCTTTCTTT.

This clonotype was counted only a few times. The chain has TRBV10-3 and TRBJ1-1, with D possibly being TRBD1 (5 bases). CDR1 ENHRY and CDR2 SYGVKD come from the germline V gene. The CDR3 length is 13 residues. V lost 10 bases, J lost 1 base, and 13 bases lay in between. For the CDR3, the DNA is TGTGCCACCAACGCCCAGGGGAACACTGAAGCTTTCTTT. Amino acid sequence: CATNAQGNTEAFF.

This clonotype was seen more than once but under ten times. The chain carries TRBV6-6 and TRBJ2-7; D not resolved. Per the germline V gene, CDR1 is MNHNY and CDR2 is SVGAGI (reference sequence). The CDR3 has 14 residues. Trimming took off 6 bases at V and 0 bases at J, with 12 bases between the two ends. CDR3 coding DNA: TGTGCCAGCAGGGAACTGGGGTCCTCCTACGAGCAGTACGTC. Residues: CASRELGSSYEQYV.

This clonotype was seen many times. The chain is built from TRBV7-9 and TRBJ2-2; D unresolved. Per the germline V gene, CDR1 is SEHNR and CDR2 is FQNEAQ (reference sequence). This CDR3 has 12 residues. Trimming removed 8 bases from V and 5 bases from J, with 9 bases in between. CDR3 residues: CASERVTGELFF. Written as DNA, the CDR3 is TGTGCCAGCGAAAGGGTTACCGGGGAGCTGTTTTTT.

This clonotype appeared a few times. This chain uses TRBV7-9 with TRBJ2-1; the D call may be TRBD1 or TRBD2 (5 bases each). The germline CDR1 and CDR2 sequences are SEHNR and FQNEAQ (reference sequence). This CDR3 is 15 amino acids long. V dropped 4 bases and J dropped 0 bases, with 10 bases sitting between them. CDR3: CASSYRDVSYNEQFF. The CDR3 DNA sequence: TGTGCCAGCAGCTACCGGGACGTCTCCTACAATGAGCAGTTCTTC.

The CDR3 spells CASSGLVAGAHYEQYF. The CDR3 bases are TGTGCCAGCAGTGGACTAGTGGCAGGTGCGCACTACGAGCAGTACTTC. V usage is TRBV7-9 and J usage is TRBJ2-7, with 7 bases that match TRBD2. J lost 3 bases, V lost 6 bases, and 14 bases had no gene match. Germline lookup yields CDR1 SEHNR and CDR2 FQNEAQ (reference sequence). The CDR3 is 16 amino acids.

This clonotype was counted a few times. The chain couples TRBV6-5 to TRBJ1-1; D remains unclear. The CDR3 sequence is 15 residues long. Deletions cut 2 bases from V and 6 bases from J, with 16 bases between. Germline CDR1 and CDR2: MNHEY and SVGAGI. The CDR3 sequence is CASSYAPSAVPEAFF. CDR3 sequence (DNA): TGTGCCAGCAGTTACGCACCCTCGGCGGTCCCTGAAGCTTTCTTT.

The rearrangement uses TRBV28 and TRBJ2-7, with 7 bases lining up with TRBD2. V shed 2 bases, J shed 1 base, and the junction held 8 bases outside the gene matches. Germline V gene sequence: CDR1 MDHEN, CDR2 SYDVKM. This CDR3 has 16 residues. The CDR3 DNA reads TGTGCCAGCAGTTTAAGGCGAGGGGAGGGTTCCTACGAGCAGTACGTC. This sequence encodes CASSLRRGEGSYEQYV.

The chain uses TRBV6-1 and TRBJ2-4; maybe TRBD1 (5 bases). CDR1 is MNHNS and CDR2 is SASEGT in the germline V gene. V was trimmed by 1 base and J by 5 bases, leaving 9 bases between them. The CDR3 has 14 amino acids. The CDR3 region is CASSEDGAQNIQYF. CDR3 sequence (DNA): TGTGCCAGCAGTGAAGATGGGGCTCAAAACATTCAGTACTTC.

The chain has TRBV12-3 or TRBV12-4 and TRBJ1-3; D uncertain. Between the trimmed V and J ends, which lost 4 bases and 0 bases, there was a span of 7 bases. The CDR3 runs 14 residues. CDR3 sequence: CASSSGSSGNTIYF. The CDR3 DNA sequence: TGTGCCAGCAGTTCTGGGTCCTCTGGAAACACCATATATTTT.

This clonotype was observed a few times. The CDR3 nucleotides are TGCGCCAGCAGCCAAGGTCCGGCAAACCAAGATGAGGATTCTTTTACCAATCAGCCCCAGCATTTT. Translating it yields CASSQGPANQDEDSFTNQPQHF. This chain uses TRBV4-1 with TRBJ1-5; D remains unclear. Trimming left V 1 base short and J 3 bases short, with 31 bases between. Germline V gene sequence: CDR1 MGHRA, CDR2 YSYEKL. This CDR3 is 22 amino acids long.

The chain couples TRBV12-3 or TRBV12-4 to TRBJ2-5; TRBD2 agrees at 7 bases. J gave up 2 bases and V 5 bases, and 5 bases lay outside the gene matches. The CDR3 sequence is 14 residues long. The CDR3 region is CASSTLAAQETQYF. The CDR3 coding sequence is TGTGCCAGCAGTACTCTAGCGGCACAAGAGACCCAGTACTTC.

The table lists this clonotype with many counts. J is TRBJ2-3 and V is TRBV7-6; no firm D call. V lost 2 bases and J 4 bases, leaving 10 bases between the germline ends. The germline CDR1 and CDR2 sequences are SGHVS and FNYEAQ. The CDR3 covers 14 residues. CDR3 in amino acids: CASSLTGPADTQYF. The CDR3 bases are TGTGCCAGCAGCTTAACCGGACCGGCAGATACGCAGTATTTT.

The CDR3 DNA is TGTGCCACCAGCCCAACGGAGGACAGGGAAGGGTCCGAGCAGTACGTC. It codes for CATSPTEDREGSEQYV. The chain combines TRBV15 with TRBJ2-7; 8 nucleotides agree with TRBD1. The CDR3 length is 16 residues. Germline V gives CDR1 LNHNV, CDR2 YYDKDF (reference sequence). The V segment lost 5 bases and the J segment 6 bases; nucleotides outside the gene matches: 15.

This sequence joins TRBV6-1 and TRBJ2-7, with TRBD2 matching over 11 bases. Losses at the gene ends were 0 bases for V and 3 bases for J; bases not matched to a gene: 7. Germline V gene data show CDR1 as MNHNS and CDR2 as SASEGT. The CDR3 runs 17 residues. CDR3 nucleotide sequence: TGTGCCAGCAGTGAAGCTCTTACTAGCGGGGGCATCTACGAGCAGTACTTC. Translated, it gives CASSEALTSGGIYEQYF.

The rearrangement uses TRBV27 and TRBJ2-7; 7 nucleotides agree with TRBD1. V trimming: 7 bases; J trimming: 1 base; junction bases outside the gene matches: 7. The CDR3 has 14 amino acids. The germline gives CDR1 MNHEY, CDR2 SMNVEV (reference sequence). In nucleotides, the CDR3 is TGTGCCAGCAATTCCGGGACAGCATCCTACGAGCAGTACGTC. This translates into CASNSGTASYEQYV.

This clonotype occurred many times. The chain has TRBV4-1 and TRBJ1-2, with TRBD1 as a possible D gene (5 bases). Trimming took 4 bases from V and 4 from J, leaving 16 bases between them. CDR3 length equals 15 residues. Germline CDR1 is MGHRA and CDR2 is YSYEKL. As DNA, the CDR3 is TGCGCCAGCAGCCTGAATGAAGGGGATGGCTATGGCTACACCTTC. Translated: CASSLNEGDGYGYTF.

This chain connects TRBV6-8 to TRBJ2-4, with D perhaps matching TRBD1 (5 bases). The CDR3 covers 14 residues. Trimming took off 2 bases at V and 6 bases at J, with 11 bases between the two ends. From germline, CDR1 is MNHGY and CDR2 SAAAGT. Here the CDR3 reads CASSYAGSGNIQYF. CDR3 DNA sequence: TGTGCCAGCAGTTACGCAGGGTCGGGAAACATTCAGTACTTC.